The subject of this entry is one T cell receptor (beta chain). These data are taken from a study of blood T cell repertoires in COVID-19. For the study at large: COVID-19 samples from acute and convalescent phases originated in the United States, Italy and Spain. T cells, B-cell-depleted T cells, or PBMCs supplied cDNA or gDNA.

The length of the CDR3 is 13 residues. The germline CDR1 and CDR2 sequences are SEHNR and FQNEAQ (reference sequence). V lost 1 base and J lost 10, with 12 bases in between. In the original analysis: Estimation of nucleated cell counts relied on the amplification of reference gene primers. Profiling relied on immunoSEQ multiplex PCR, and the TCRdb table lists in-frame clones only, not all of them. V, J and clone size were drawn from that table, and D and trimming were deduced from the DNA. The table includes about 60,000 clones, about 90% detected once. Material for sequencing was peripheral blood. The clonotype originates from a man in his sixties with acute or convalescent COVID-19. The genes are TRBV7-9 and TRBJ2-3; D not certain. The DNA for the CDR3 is TGTGCCAGCAGCTTAGGGGCCGACACGGCGCAGTATTTT. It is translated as CASSLGADTAQYF.